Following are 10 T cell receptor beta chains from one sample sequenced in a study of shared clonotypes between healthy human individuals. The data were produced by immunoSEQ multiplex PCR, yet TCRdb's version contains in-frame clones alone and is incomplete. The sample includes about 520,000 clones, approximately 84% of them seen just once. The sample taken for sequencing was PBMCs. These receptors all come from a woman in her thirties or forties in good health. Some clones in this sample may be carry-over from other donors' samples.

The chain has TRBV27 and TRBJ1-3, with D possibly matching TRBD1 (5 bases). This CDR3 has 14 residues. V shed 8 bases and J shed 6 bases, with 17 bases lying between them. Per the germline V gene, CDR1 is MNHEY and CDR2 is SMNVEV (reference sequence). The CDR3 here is CASSKWQGENTIYF. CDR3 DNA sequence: TGTGCCAGCTCCAAGTGGCAGGGTGAAAACACCATATATTTT.

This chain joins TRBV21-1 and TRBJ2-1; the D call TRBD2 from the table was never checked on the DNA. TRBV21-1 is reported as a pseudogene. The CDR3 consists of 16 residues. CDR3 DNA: TGTGCCAGCAGCTGCCTCGGGACTAGCGAGTACAATGAGCAGTTCTTC. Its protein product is CASSCLGTSEYNEQFF.

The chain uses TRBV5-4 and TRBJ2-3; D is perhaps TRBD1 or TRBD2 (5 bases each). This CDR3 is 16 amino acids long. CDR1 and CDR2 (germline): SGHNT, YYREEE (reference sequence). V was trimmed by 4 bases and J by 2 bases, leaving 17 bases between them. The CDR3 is CASSAGTATHTDTQYF. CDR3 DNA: TGTGCCAGCAGCGCTGGGACGGCGACCCACACAGATACGCAGTATTTT. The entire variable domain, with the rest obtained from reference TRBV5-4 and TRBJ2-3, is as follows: ETGVTQSPTHLIKTRGQQVTLRCSSQSGHNTVSWYQQALGQGPQFIFQYYREEENGRGNFPPRFSGLQFPNYSSELNVNALELDDSALYLCASSAGTATHTDTQYFGPGTRLTVL.

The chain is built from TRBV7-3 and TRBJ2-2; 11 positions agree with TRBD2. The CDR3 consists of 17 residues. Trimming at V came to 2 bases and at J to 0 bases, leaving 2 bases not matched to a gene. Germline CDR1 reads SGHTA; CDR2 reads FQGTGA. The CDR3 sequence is CASSLEGLAANTGELFF. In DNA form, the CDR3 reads TGTGCCAGCAGCTTAGAGGGACTAGCGGCGAACACCGGGGAGCTGTTTTTT.

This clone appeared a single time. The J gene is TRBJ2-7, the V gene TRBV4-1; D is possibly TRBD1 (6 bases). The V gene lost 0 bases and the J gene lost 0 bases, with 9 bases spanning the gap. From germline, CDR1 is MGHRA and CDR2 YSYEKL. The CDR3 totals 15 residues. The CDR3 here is CASSQELDSSYEQYF. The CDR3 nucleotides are TGCGCCAGCAGCCAAGAGCTGGACAGCTCCTACGAGCAGTACTTC.

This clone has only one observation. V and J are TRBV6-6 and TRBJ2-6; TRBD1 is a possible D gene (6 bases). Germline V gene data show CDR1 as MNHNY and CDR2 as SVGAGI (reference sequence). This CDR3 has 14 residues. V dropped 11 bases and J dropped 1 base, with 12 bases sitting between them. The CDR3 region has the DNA TGTGCCGGAAAAGGGGGTTCTGGGGCCAACGTCCTGACTTTC. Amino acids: CAGKGGSGANVLTF.

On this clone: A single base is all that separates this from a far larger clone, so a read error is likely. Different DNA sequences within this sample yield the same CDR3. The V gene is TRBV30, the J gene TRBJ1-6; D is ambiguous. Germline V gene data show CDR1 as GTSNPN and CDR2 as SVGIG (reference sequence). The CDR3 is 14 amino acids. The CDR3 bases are TGTGCCTGGAGTGGGGGTATTACCGCTTCACCCCTACACTTT. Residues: CAWSGGITASPLHF.

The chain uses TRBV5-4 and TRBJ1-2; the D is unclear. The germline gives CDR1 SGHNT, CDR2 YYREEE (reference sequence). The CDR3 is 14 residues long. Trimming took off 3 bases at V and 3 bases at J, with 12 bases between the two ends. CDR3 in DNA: TGTGCCAGCAGCTCACGGGAGCGTGACTATGGCTACACCTTC. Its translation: CASSSRERDYGYTF.

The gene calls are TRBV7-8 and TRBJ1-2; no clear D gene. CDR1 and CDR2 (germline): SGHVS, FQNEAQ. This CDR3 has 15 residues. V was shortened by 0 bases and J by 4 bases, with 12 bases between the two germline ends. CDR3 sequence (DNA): TGTGCCAGCAGCTTAGCTGGCGCAAGTATCTATGGCTACACCTTC. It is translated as CASSLAGASIYGYTF. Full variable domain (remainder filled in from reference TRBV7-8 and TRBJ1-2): GAGVSQSPRYKVAKRGQDVALRCDPISGHVSLFWYQQALGQGPEFLTYFQNEAQLDKSGLPSDRFFAERPEGSVSTLKIQRTQQEDSAVYLCASSLAGASIYGYTFGSGTRLTVV.

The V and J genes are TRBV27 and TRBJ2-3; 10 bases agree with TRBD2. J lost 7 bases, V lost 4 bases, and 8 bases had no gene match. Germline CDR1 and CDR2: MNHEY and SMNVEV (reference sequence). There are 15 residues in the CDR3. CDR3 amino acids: CASSSGLAATYTQYF. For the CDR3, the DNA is TGTGCCAGCAGTTCAGGACTAGCGGCTACATATACGCAGTATTTT.